The 16 T cell receptor beta chains below all came from one sample that was sequenced in a study of T-cell memory formation after mild COVID-19. Using its own MiXCR run on the 5' RACE reads, TCRdb lists one record per CDR3 protein. This sample carries about 190,000 distinct CDR3 sequences, around 25% of them seen once, and the ten largest clones take roughly 10%. The specimen was PBMCs or a T cell subset sorted from them (not recorded which). Receptors were obtained from an adult woman who had mild COVID-19 (a few samples of this study predate the infection). Cell type and time point are not known.

The chain combines TRBV6-2 or TRBV6-3 with TRBJ1-1, with D possibly TRBD1 on 6 matching bases. The CDR3 spans 14 residues. Trimming cost V 2 bases and J 0 bases, with 7 bases left between them. Germline V gives CDR1 MNHEY, CDR2 SVGEGT. CDR3 amino acids: CASSYRGMNTEAFF. CDR3 coding DNA: TGTGCCAGCAGTTACAGGGGGATGAACACTGAAGCTTTCTTT.

This clonotype turned up a few times. The gene calls are TRBV20-1 and TRBJ2-5, with 11 nucleotides matching TRBD2. This CDR3 contains 15 residues. Per the germline V gene, CDR1 is DFQATT and CDR2 is SNEGSKA (reference sequence). J gave up 0 bases and V 6 bases, and 6 bases lay outside the gene matches. CDR3 sequence reads: CSAKGLAEYQETQYF. The DNA of the CDR3 is TGCAGTGCAAAGGGACTAGCGGAGTACCAAGAGACCCAGTACTTC.

Details on this clonotype: This may be a read error, as it is one base from a much larger clone. The CDR3 region is CASSPPGAAVENEQFF. The CDR3 region has the DNA TGTGCCAGCAGTCCCCCAGGAGCGGCAGTAGAAAATGAGCAGTTCTTC. The V and J genes are TRBV12-3 or TRBV12-4 and TRBJ2-1; a possible D gene is TRBD2 (5 bases). This CDR3 comprises 16 residues. Trimming removed 5 bases at V and 7 bases at J, with 21 bases between.

This clonotype was detected a few times. This sequence joins TRBV20-1 and TRBJ2-3; D uncertain. This CDR3 comprises 12 residues. The V gene lost 6 bases and the J gene lost 0 bases, with 7 bases spanning the gap. Per germline, CDR1 DFQATT and CDR2 SNEGSKA (reference sequence). This CDR3 is CSAPESTDTQYF. CDR3 sequence (DNA): TGCAGTGCACCTGAAAGCACAGATACGCAGTATTTT.

The chain has TRBV25-1 and TRBJ1-4; unclear D gene. Trimming pared 2 bases from V and 5 bases from J, leaving 15 bases between. Germline loops: CDR1 MGHDK, CDR2 SYGVNS. The CDR3 is 16 amino acids. Written as DNA, the CDR3 is TGTGCCAGCAGTGAACGAGAAAGGGAGGGAAATGAAAAACTGTTTTTT. This codes for CASSEREREGNEKLFF.

This rearrangement joins TRBV12-3 or TRBV12-4 to TRBJ1-3; D not certain. Trimming took 1 base from V and 1 from J, leaving 11 bases between them. The CDR3 has 16 amino acids. The CDR3 here is CASSLVGLESGNTIYF. CDR3 in DNA: TGTGCCAGCAGTTTAGTAGGGCTAGAGTCTGGAAACACCATATATTTT.

V is TRBV24-1 and J is TRBJ2-7; 8 bases fit TRBD1. The germline gives CDR1 KGHDR, CDR2 SFDVKD. The CDR3 length is 16 residues. Germline trimming cut 3 bases from V and 4 bases from J; bases unmatched to any gene: 10. The CDR3 is CATSDRTGTGNYEQYF. The CDR3 DNA reads TGTGCCACCAGTGATAGGACTGGGACAGGTAATTACGAGCAGTACTTC.

J is TRBJ2-7 and V is TRBV5-8; D not resolved. The CDR3 extends over 15 amino acids. The germline V gene has CDR1 SGHTS and CDR2 YDEGEE. Trimming took 0 bases from V and 0 from J, leaving 10 bases between them. The CDR3 loop reads CASSLEAARSYEQYF. The DNA for the CDR3 is TGTGCCAGCAGCTTGGAGGCAGCCCGCTCCTACGAGCAGTACTTC.

The sample holds a few counts of this clonotype. The rearrangement links TRBV4-3 to TRBJ2-7; D remains unclear. The CDR3 has 19 amino acids. V shed 0 bases and J shed 6 bases, with 27 bases lying between them. Per the germline V gene, CDR1 is LGHNA and CDR2 is YSLEER. The CDR3 DNA is TGCGCCAGCAGCCAAGATCGATTTATCCGAAGGTCATCCGAGTGCGAGCAGTACTTC. It specifies CASSQDRFIRRSSECEQYF.

The rearrangement joins TRBV5-1 to TRBJ1-1; 10 bases map to TRBD1. The germline CDR1 and CDR2 sequences are SGHRS and YFSETQ. Unmatched junction bases numbered 5, after V lost 4 bases and J lost 5 bases. The CDR3 loop spans 14 amino acids. The CDR3 sequence: CASSPGTGVTEAFF. As DNA, the CDR3 is TGCGCCAGCAGCCCCGGGACAGGGGTAACTGAAGCTTTCTTT.

In its sample, this clonotype was seen a few times. V gene TRBV6-1 combines with J gene TRBJ2-7; possibly TRBD1 for D (7 bases). Trimming pared 1 base from V and 4 bases from J, leaving 17 bases between. The CDR3 contains 16 residues. CDR1 and CDR2 (germline): MNHNS, SASEGT. CDR3 DNA: TGTGCCAGCAGTGAAGTCAATGAGGCAGGGGGGTACGAGCAGTACTTC. This gives the protein CASSEVNEAGGYEQYF.

The gene calls are TRBV2 and TRBJ1-3; D gene ambiguous. CDR3 size: 12 residues. The germline V and J ends were trimmed by 7 bases and 0 bases, with 4 bases remaining between them. CDR1 is SNHLY, CDR2 FYNNEI, per germline. The DNA of the CDR3 is TGTGCCAGCAAGAGCTCTGGAAACACCATATATTTT. Translated: CASKSSGNTIYF.

The V gene is TRBV27, the J gene TRBJ1-2; the match to TRBD1 covers 8 bases. CDR1 and CDR2 from the germline V gene are MNHEY and SMNVEV (reference sequence). Trimming took 5 bases from V and 8 from J; bases not matched to a gene: 7. The CDR3 contains 13 residues. CDR3: CASSRQGPGGYTF. CDR3 nucleotides: TGTGCCAGCAGTCGACAGGGGCCCGGGGGCTACACCTTC.

The genes are TRBV7-8 and TRBJ1-5, with TRBD1 matching over 9 bases. Germline lookup yields CDR1 SGHVS and CDR2 FQNEAQ. The CDR3 is 14 residues long. V lost 5 bases to trimming and J lost 6 bases; unmatched junction nucleotides: 5. CDR3 sequence reads: CASSVQGAGQPQHF. The CDR3 region has the DNA TGTGCCAGCAGCGTACAGGGGGCGGGTCAGCCCCAGCATTTT.

The chain couples TRBV29-1 to TRBJ2-3, with D perhaps assigned TRBD1 or TRBD2 (6 bases each). CDR1 is SQVTM, CDR2 ANQGSEA, per germline. There are 13 residues in the CDR3. V was shortened by 5 bases and J by 0 bases, with 9 bases between the two germline ends. CDR3: CSVQGTSTDTQYF. CDR3 nucleotides: TGCAGCGTTCAGGGGACTAGCACAGATACGCAGTATTTT.

This clonotype has just a few counts. This chain connects TRBV27 to TRBJ2-7; a weak D match, TRBD2 (6 bases). Trimming stripped 2 bases from V and 3 bases from J, with 14 bases between. CDR1 is MNHEY, CDR2 SMNVEV, per germline (reference sequence). The CDR3 covers 15 residues. The CDR3 protein is CASSLTLAIYYEQYF. The CDR3 bases are TGTGCCAGCAGTTTAACACTAGCTATCTACTACGAGCAGTACTTC.